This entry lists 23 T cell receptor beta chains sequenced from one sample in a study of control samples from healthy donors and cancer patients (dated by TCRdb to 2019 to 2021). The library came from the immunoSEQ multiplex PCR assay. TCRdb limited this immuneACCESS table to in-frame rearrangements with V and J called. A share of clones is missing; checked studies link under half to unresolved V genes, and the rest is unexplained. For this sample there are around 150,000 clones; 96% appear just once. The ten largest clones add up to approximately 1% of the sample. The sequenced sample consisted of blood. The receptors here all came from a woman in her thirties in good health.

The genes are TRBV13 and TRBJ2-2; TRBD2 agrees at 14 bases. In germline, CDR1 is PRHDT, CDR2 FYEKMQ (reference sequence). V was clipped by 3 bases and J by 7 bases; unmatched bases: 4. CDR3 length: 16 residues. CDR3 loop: CASSFWTSGRNGELFF. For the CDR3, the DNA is TGTGCCAGCAGCTTTTGGACTAGCGGGAGGAACGGGGAGCTGTTTTTT. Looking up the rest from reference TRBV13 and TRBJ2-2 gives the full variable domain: AAGVIQSPRHLIKEKRETATLKCYPIPRHDTVYWYQQGPGQDPQFLISFYEKMQSDKGSIPDRFSAQQFSDYHSELNMSSLELGDSALYFCASSFWTSGRNGELFFGEGSRLTVL.

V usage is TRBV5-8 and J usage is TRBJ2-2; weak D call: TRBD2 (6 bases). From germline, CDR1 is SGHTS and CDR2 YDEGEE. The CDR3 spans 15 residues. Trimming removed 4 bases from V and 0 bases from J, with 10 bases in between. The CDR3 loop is CASSRRGTNTGELFF. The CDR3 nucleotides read TGTGCCAGCAGCCGCCGGGGGACGAACACCGGGGAGCTGTTTTTT.

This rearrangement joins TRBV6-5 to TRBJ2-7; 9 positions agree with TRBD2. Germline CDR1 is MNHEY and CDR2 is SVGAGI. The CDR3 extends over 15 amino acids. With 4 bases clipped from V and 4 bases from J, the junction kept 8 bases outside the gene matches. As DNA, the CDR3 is TGTGCCAGCAGTTCGCCAAATAGCGGGAGTTACGAGCAGTACTTC. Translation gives CASSSPNSGSYEQYF.

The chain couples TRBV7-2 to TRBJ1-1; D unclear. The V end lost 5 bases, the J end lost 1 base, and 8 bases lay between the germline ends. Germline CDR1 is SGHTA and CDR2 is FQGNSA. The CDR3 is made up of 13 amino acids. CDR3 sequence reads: CASSEQSNTEAFF. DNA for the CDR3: TGTGCCAGCAGCGAACAATCGAACACTGAAGCTTTCTTT. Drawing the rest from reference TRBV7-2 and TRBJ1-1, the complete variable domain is GAGVSQSPSNKVTEKGKDVELRCDPISGHTALYWYRQSLGQGLEFLIYFQGNSAPDKSGLPSDRFSAERTGGSVSTLTIQRTQQEDSAVYLCASSEQSNTEAFFGQGTRLTVV.

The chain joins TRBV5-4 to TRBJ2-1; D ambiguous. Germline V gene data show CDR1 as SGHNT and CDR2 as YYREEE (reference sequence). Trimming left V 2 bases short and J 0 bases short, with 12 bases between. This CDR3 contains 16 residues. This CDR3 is CASSLTPPSSYNEQFF. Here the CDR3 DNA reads TGTGCCAGCAGCTTAACTCCCCCTAGCTCCTACAATGAGCAGTTCTTC. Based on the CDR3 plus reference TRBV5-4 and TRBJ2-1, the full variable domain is ETGVTQSPTHLIKTRGQQVTLRCSSQSGHNTVSWYQQALGQGPQFIFQYYREEENGRGNFPPRFSGLQFPNYSSELNVNALELDDSALYLCASSLTPPSSYNEQFFGPGTRLTVL.

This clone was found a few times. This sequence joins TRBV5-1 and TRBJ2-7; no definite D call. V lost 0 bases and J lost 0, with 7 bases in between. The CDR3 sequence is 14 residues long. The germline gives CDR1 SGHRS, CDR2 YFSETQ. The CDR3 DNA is TGCGCCAGCAGCTTGGGCTGGAGCTCCTACGAGCAGTACTTC. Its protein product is CASSLGWSSYEQYF. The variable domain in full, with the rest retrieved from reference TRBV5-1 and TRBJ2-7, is KAGVTQTPRYLIKTRGQQVTLSCSPISGHRSVSWYQQTPGQGLQFLFEYFSETQRNKGNFPGRFSGRQFSNSRSEMNVSTLELGDSALYLCASSLGWSSYEQYFGPGTRLTVT.

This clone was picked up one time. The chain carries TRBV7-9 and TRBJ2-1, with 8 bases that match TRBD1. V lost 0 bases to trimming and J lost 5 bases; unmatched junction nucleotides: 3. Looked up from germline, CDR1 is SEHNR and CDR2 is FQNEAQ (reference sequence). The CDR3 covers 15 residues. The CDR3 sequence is CASSLATGADNEQFF. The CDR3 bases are TGTGCCAGCAGCTTAGCGACAGGGGCGGACAATGAGCAGTTCTTC.

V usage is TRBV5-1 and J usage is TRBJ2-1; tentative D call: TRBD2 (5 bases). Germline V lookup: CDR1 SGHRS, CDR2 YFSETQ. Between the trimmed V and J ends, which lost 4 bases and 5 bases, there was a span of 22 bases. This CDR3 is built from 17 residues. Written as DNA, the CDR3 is TGCGCCAGCAGCCCCGACCCAGTAGACTACCCGGACAATGAGCAGTTCTTC. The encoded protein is CASSPDPVDYPDNEQFF.

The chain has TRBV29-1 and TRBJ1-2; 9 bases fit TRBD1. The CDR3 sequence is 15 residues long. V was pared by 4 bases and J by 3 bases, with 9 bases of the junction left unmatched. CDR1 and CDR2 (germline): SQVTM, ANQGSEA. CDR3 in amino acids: CSVGPTGQGDYGYTF. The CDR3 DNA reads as TGCAGCGTTGGCCCTACGGGACAGGGTGACTATGGCTACACCTTC.

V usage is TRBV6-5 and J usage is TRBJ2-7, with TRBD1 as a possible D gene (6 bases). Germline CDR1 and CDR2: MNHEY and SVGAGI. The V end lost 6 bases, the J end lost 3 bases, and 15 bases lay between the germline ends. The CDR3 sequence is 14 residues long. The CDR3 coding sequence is TGTGCCAGCAGCAAACAGGGATGGGGCTACGAGCAGTACTTC. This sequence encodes CASSKQGWGYEQYF.

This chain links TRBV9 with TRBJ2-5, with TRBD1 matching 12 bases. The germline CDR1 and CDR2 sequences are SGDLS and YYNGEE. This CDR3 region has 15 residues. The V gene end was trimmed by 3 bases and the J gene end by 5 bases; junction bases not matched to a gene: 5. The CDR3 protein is CASSEGTGGKETQYF. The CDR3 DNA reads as TGTGCCAGCAGCGAAGGGACAGGGGGCAAGGAGACCCAGTACTTC. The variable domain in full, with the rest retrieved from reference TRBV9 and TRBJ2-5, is DSGVTQTPKHLITATGQRVTLRCSPRSGDLSVYWYQQSLDQGLQFLIQYYNGEERAKGNILERFSAQQFPDLHSELNLSSLELGDSALYFCASSEGTGGKETQYFGPGTRLLVL.

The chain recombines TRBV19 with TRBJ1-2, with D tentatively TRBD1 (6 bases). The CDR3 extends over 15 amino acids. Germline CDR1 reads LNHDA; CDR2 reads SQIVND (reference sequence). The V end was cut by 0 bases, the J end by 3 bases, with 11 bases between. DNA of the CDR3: TGTGCCAGTAGTATAGATCCGGACAGCCACTATGGCTACACCTTC. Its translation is CASSIDPDSHYGYTF.

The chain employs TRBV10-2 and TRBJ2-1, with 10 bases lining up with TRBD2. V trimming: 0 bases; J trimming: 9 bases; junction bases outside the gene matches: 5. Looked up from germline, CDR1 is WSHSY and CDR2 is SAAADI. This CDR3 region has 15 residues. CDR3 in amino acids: CASSESPAGGLEQFF. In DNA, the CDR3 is TGCGCCAGCAGTGAGTCCCCAGCGGGAGGGCTTGAGCAGTTCTTC.

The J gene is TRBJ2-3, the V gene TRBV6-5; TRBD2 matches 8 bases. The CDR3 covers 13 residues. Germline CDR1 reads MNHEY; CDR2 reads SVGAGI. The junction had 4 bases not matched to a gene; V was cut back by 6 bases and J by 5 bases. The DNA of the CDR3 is TGTGCCAGCAGGCGACTAGCGAAAGATACGCAGTATTTT. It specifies CASRRLAKDTQYF.

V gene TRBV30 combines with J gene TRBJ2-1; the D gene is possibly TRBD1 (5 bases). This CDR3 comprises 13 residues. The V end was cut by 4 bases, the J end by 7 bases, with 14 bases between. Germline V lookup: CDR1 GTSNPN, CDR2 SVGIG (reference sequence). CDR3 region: CAWTRLQGNEQFF. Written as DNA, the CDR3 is TGTGCCTGGACCCGCCTTCAGGGAAATGAGCAGTTCTTC.

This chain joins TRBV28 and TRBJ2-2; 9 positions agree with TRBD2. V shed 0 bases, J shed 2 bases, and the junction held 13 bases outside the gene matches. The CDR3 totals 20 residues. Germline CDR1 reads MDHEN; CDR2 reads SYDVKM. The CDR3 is CASSLWGMGQREENTGELFF. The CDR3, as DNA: TGTGCCAGCAGTTTATGGGGCATGGGGCAGCGGGAGGAAAACACCGGGGAGCTGTTTTTT. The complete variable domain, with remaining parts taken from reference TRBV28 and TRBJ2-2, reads DVKVTQSSRYLVKRTGEKVFLECVQDMDHENMFWYRQDPGLGLRLIYFSYDVKMKEKGDIPEGYSVSREKKERFSLILESASTNQTSMYLCASSLWGMGQREENTGELFFGEGSRLTVL.

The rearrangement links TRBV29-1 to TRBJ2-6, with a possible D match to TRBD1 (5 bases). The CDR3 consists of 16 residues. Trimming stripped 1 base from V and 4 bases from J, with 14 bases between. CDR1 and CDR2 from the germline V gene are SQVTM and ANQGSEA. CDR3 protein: CSVEVWGAAGANVLTF. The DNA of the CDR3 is TGCAGCGTTGAAGTATGGGGCGCGGCCGGGGCCAACGTCCTGACTTTC.

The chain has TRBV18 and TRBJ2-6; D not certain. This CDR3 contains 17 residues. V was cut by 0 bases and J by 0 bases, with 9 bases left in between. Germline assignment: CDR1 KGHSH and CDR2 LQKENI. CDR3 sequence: CASSPPSERSGANVLTF. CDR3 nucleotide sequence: TGTGCCAGCTCACCACCTTCAGAACGCTCTGGGGCCAACGTCCTGACTTTC.

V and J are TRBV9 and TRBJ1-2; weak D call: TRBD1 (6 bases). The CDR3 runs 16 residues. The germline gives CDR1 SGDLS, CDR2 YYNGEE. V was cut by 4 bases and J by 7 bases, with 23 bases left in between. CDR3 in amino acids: CASSSRGGRGLRGYTF. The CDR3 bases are TGTGCCAGCAGCTCCCGCGGGGGGAGGGGGTTGCGTGGCTACACCTTC.

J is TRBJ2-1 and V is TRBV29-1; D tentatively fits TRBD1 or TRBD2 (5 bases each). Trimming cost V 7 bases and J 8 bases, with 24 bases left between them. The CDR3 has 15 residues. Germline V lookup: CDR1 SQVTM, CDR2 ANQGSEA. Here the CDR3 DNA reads TGCAGCGCCCCTCCTGGGGACCCAATCCTTGATGAGCAGTTCTTC. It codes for CSAPPGDPILDEQFF.

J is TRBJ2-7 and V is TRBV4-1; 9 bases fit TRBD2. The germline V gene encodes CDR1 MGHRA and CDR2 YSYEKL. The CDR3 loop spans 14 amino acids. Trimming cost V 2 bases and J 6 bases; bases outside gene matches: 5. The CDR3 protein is CASSQRFSGGEQYF. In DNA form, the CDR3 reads TGCGCCAGCAGCCAAAGGTTTAGCGGGGGCGAGCAGTACTTC.

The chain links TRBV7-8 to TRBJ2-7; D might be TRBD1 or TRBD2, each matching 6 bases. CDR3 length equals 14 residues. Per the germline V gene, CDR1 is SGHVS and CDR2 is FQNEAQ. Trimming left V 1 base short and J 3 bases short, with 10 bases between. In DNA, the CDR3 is TGTGCCAGCAGCTTAGAGGAGGGGGACTACGAGCAGTACTTC. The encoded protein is CASSLEEGDYEQYF.

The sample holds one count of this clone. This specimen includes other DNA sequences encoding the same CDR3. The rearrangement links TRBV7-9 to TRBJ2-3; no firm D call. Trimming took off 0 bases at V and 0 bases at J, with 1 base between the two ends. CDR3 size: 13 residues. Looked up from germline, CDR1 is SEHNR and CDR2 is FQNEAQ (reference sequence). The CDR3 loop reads CASSLASTDTQYF. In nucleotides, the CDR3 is TGTGCCAGCAGCTTAGCCAGCACAGATACGCAGTATTTT.